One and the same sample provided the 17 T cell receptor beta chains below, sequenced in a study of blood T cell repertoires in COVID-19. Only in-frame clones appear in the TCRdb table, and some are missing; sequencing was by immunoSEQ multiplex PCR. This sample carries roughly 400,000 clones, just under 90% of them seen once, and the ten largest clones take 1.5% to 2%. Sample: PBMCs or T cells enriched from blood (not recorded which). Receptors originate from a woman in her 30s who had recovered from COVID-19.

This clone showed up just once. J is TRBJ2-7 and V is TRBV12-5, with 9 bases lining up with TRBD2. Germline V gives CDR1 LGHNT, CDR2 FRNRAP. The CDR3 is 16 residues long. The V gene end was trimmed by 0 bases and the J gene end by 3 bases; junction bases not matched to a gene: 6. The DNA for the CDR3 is TGTGCTAGTGGTTTGGTTAGCGGGAGTGGGGTCTACGAGCAGTACTTC. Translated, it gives CASGLVSGSGVYEQYF.

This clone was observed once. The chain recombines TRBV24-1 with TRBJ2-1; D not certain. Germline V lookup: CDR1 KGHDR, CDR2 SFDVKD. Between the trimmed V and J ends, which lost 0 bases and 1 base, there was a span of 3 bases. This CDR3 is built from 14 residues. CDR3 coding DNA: TGTGCCACCAGTGATTTGCTATCCTACAATGAGCAGTTCTTC. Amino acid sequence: CATSDLLSYNEQFF.

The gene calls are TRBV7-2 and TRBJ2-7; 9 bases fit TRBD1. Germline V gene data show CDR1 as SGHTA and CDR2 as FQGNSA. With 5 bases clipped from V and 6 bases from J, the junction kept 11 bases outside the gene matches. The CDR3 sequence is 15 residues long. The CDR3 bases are TGTGCCAGCAGCCCCTACCCGGGACAGGGTTCCGAGCAGTACTTC. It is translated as CASSPYPGQGSEQYF.

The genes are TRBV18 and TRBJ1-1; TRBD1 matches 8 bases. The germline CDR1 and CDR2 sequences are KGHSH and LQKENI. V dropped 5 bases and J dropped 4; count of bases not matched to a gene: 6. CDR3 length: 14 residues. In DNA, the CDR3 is TGTGCCAGCTCAAATTTCAGGGGGCGCACTGAAGCTTTCTTT. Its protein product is CASSNFRGRTEAFF.

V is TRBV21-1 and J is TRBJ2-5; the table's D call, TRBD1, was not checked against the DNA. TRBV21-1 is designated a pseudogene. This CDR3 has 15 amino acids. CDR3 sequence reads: CASSGRQGCQETQYF. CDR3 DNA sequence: TGTGCCAGCAGCGGGCGACAGGGGTGTCAAGAGACCCAGTACTTC.

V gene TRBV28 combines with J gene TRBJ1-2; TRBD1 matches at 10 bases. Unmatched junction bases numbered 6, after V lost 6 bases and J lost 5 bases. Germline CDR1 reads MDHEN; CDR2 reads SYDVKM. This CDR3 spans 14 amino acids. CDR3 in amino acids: CASRGDRGTYGYTF. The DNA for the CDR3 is TGTGCCAGCAGGGGGGACAGGGGAACTTATGGCTACACCTTC.

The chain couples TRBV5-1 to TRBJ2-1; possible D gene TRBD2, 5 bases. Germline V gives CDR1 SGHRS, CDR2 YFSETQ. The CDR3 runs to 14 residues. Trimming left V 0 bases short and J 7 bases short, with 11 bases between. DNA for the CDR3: TGCGCCAGCAGCTTGGTTCCGGGAAGGAATGAGCAGTTCTTC. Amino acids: CASSLVPGRNEQFF.

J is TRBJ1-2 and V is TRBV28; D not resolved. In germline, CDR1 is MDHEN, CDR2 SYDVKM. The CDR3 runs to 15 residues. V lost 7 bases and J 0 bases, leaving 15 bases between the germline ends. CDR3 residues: CASNPSGDSNYGYTF. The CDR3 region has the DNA TGTGCCAGCAACCCCAGCGGGGATTCTAACTATGGCTACACCTTC.

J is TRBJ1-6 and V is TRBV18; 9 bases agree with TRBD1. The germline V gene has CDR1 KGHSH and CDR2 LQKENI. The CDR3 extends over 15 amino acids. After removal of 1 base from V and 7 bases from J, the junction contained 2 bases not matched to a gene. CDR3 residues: CASSPLGTGNSPLHF. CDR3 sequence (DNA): TGTGCCAGCTCACCACTGGGGACAGGGAATTCACCCCTCCACTTT.

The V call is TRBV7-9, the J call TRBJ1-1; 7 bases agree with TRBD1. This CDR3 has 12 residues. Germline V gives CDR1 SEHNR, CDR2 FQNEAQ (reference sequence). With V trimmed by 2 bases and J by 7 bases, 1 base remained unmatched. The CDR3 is CASSLRTGEAFF. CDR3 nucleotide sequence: TGTGCCAGCAGCTTAAGGACAGGTGAAGCTTTCTTT.

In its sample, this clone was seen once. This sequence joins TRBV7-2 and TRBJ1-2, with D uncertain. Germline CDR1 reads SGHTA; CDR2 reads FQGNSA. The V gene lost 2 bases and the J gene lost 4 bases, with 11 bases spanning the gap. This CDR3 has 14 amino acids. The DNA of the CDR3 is TGTGCCAGCAGCTTATACGGGGTCCGCTATGGCTACACCTTC. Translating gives CASSLYGVRYGYTF.

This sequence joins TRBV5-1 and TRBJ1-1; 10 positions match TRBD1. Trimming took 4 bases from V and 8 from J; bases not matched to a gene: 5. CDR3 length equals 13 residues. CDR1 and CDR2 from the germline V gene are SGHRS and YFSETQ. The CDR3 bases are TGCGCCAGCAGCCCGGGACAGGGGATGGAAGCTTTCTTT. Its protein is CASSPGQGMEAFF.

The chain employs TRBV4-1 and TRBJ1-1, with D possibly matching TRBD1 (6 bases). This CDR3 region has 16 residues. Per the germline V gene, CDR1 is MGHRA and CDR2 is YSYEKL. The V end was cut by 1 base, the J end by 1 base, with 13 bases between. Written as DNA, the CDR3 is TGCGCCAGCAGCCAAGCGCAGAACAGGGCGAACACTGAAGCTTTCTTT. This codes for CASSQAQNRANTEAFF.

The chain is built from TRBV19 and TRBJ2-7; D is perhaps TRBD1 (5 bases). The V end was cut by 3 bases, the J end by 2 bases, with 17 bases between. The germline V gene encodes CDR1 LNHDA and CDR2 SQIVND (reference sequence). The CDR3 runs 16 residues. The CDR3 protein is CASSISQGDFPYEQYF. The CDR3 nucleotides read TGTGCCAGTAGTATCAGCCAGGGCGATTTCCCCTACGAGCAGTACTTC.

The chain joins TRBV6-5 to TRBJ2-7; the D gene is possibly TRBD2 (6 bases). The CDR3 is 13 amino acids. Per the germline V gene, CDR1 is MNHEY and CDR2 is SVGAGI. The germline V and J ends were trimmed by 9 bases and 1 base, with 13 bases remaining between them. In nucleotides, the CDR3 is TGTGCCAGTGCGGGGCCTAATTCCTACGAGCAGTACTTC. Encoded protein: CASAGPNSYEQYF.

The CDR3 region is CASSKGGVNQPQHF. CDR3 bases: TGTGCCAGCAGCAAGGGGGGAGTAAATCAGCCCCAGCATTTT. The chain carries TRBV21-1 and TRBJ1-5. TRBV21-1 is designated a pseudogene. The CDR3 length is 14 residues.

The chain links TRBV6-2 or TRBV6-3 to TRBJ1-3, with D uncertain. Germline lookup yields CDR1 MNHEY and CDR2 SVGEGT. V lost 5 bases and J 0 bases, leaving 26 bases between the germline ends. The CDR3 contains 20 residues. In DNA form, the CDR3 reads TGTGCCAGCAGTACTCCGACCGATTCCGCGGGCCTTTTCTCTGGAAACACCATATATTTT. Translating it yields CASSTPTDSAGLFSGNTIYF.